This T cell receptor beta chain was obtained from a study of human T cells and chemical hapten exposure. Study-level findings and limits: Patch test score was positively correlated with the counts of PT1 expanded TCRs. DPC sensitization produced no change in TCRs with frequency above 1 in 1000.

TCRdb re-analysed the RACE reads in MiXCR, keeping a single row per CDR3 protein. Of some 100,000 distinct CDR3 sequences listed, roughly a tenth are singletons. This sample's time point: patch test 2, 6 weeks after DPC sensitization. As to treatment: therapeutic diphenylcyclopropenone sensitization with weekly scalp DPC. Germline V gene data show CDR1 as MNHNY and CDR2 as SVGAGI (reference sequence). Trimming cost V 6 bases and J 4 bases, with 13 bases left between them. This CDR3 has 14 residues. In its sample, this clonotype was seen many times. Its antigen is currently unknown. Sequenced material: whole blood, taken in connection with sensitization to the hapten diphenylcyclopropenone (DPC). The rearrangement joins TRBV6-6 to TRBJ2-1; D not certain. The TCR was taken from a woman aged 40 to 49 with alopecia areata. Some clones in this sample may be carry-over from other donors' samples. Written as DNA, the CDR3 is TGTGCCAGCAGGGGTGAGACTTGGTACAATGAGCAGTTCTTC. Protein: CASRGETWYNEQFF.